These 23 T cell receptor beta chains share one sample of origin, sequenced in a study of cytomegalovirus exposure and HLA in healthy donors (dated by TCRdb to the late 2010s). Library preparation employed the immunoSEQ multiplex PCR assay. A mixture of 60 forward primers for TCR Vbeta segments and 13 reverse primers for TCR Jbeta segments was used in the multiplex PCR. TCRdb limited this immuneACCESS table to in-frame rearrangements with V and J called. A share of clones is missing; checked studies link under half to unresolved V genes, and the rest is unexplained. The sample table records 180,000 or so clones; 82% of these occur just once. The ten largest clones take up over 1.5% of the sample. The sample taken for sequencing was PBMCs. Receptors originate from a man aged 40-50 years in good health and CMV-seronegative.

This clone was seen only once. The chain employs TRBV5-1 and TRBJ2-1; 11 bases agree with TRBD2. V dropped 4 bases and J dropped 10; count of bases not matched to a gene: 16. The CDR3 totals 17 residues. From germline, CDR1 is SGHRS and CDR2 YFSETQ. CDR3 residues: CASSKVVGLAGGQEQFF. The CDR3 bases are TGCGCCAGCAGCAAAGTCGTCGGTCTAGCGGGAGGTCAGGAGCAGTTCTTC.

This clone was observed once. The V call is TRBV5-4, the J call TRBJ1-3; D is ambiguous. This CDR3 has 16 amino acids. In germline, CDR1 is SGHNT, CDR2 YYREEE (reference sequence). V dropped 0 bases and J dropped 2 bases, with 12 bases sitting between them. This CDR3 reads CASSLGAREPGNTIYF. CDR3 coding DNA: TGTGCCAGCAGCTTGGGCGCACGCGAGCCTGGAAACACCATATATTTT.

The chain employs TRBV29-1 and TRBJ2-3; D might be TRBD2 (6 bases). The CDR3 sequence is 14 residues long. V lost 3 bases and J lost 3, with 13 bases in between. The V gene's germline CDR1 is SQVTM and CDR2 ANQGSEA. The CDR3 DNA reads as TGCAGCGTTGAGACGGCAGGGAGGACAGATACGCAGTATTTT. Protein product: CSVETAGRTDTQYF.

The chain links TRBV5-4 to TRBJ2-2; 10 nucleotides agree with TRBD2. V shed 2 bases and J 0 bases; nucleotides not matched to a gene: 1. The CDR3 totals 16 residues. Germline CDR1 is SGHNT and CDR2 is YYREEE (reference sequence). In nucleotides, the CDR3 is TGTGCCAGCAGCTTACTAGCGGGGCCGAACACCGGGGAGCTGTTTTTT. Protein sequence: CASSLLAGPNTGELFF.

The V and J genes are TRBV7-3 and TRBJ2-7, with D perhaps matching TRBD1 (5 bases). Per germline, CDR1 SGHTA and CDR2 FQGTGA. Trimming removed 1 base from V and 4 bases from J, with 11 bases in between. The CDR3 length is 14 residues. The DNA for the CDR3 is TGTGCCAGCAGCTTAAGACCCCAGGGATACGAGCAGTACTTC. It translates to CASSLRPQGYEQYF.

This chain joins TRBV30 and TRBJ1-3, with D unclear. Germline V CDR1 and CDR2: GTSNPN, SVGIG (reference sequence). This CDR3 is built from 13 residues. The V gene lost 5 bases and the J gene lost 0 bases, with 8 bases spanning the gap. The CDR3 DNA is TGTGCCTGGGGCCCTAGCTCTGGAAACACCATATATTTT. Translating it yields CAWGPSSGNTIYF.

V gene TRBV7-2 combines with J gene TRBJ1-1; D is uncertain. V gave up 5 bases and J gave up 1 base, with 17 bases separating them. This CDR3 has 16 residues. The V gene's germline CDR1 is SGHTA and CDR2 FQGNSA. The CDR3 spells CASSRPQRKRNTEAFF. CDR3 sequence (DNA): TGTGCCAGCAGCAGGCCGCAAAGAAAGCGGAACACTGAAGCTTTCTTT. The variable domain in full, with the rest retrieved from reference TRBV7-2 and TRBJ1-1, is GAGVSQSPSNKVTEKGKDVELRCDPISGHTALYWYRQSLGQGLEFLIYFQGNSAPDKSGLPSDRFSAERTGGSVSTLTIQRTQQEDSAVYLCASSRPQRKRNTEAFFGQGTRLTVV.

CDR3 in amino acids: CASSLRGAGTEAFF. The CDR3, as DNA: TGTGCCAGCAGCTTGCGGGGGGCCGGCACTGAAGCTTTCTTT. This rearrangement joins TRBV5-5 to TRBJ1-1; a possible D gene is TRBD1 (6 bases). Germline CDR1 is SGHKS and CDR2 is YYEKEE (reference sequence). V was trimmed by 1 base and J by 4 bases, leaving 11 bases between them. There are 14 residues in the CDR3. Variable domain in full (rest from reference TRBV5-5 and TRBJ1-1): DAGVTQSPTHLIKTRGQQVTLRCSPISGHKSVSWYQQVLGQGPQFIFQYYEKEERGRGNFPDRFSARQFPNYSSELNVNALLLGDSALYLCASSLRGAGTEAFFGQGTRLTVV.

The J gene is TRBJ2-2, the V gene TRBV6-1; 10 bases are shared with TRBD1. The CDR3 is made up of 17 amino acids. Germline-derived CDR1 and CDR2 are MNHNS and SASEGT. J lost 3 bases, V lost 3 bases, and 7 bases had no gene match. CDR3 region: CASSDPPGQGYTGELFF. The CDR3 DNA sequence: TGTGCCAGCAGTGACCCTCCGGGACAGGGGTACACCGGGGAGCTGTTTTTT.

The table lists this clone with a count of one. As DNA, the CDR3 is TGTGCCAGCAGTTATGGGCTAGAGGGCAGGGGGCGCGAGCAGTACTTC. Translating it yields CASSYGLEGRGREQYF. The chain carries TRBV6-5 and TRBJ2-7, with 8 bases matching TRBD1. The CDR3 totals 16 residues. Germline V lookup: CDR1 MNHEY, CDR2 SVGAGI. The V and J ends lost 3 bases and 6 bases, in that order; junction bases with no gene match: 13.

The chain employs TRBV2 and TRBJ1-6, with 7 positions matching TRBD1. Trimming took 10 bases from V and 5 from J; bases not matched to a gene: 11. The CDR3 extends over 15 amino acids. The germline gives CDR1 SNHLY, CDR2 FYNNEI. The CDR3: CATKQGGSDNSPLHF. The CDR3 coding sequence is TGTGCCACCAAGCAGGGGGGCAGTGATAATTCACCCCTCCACTTT.

CDR3 in DNA: TGTGCCAGCAAAGTCGGGAGCACAGATACGCAGTATTTT. Translation gives CASKVGSTDTQYF. V usage is TRBV27 and J usage is TRBJ2-3; D uncertain. Germline CDR1 is MNHEY and CDR2 is SMNVEV (reference sequence). V lost 7 bases to trimming and J lost 0 bases, with 8 bases between them. The CDR3 covers 13 residues.

The gene calls are TRBV6-4 and TRBJ2-2; TRBD2 might be the D (6 bases). Germline V CDR1 and CDR2: MRHNA, SNTAGT. The CDR3 extends over 14 amino acids. Trimming stripped 8 bases from V and 1 base from J, with 11 bases between. Here the CDR3 DNA reads TGTGCCAGCCGGACGGAGGGGAACACCGGGGAGCTGTTTTTT. Translating gives CASRTEGNTGELFF.

This clone was observed a single time. This chain joins TRBV19 and TRBJ1-1, with a tentative D call TRBD1 (6 bases). V lost 6 bases and J lost 11, with 10 bases in between. The CDR3 is made up of 10 amino acids. Germline lookup yields CDR1 LNHDA and CDR2 SQIVND (reference sequence). The DNA for the CDR3 is TGTGCCAGTAGCGGGGGGCGGGCTTTCTTT. Its protein product is CASSGGRAFF.

The V and J genes are TRBV5-1 and TRBJ2-7; 10 nucleotides match TRBD2. The V and J ends lost 2 bases and 2 bases, in that order; junction bases with no gene match: 7. Germline lookup yields CDR1 SGHRS and CDR2 YFSETQ. The CDR3 is 16 amino acids. This chain's CDR3 is CASSFSGTSATYEQYF. CDR3 DNA: TGCGCCAGCAGCTTCAGTGGGACTAGCGCTACCTACGAGCAGTACTTC.

This clone was seen once. This chain links TRBV30 with TRBJ1-4; D unclear. The CDR3 sequence is 12 residues long. With 2 bases removed from V and 7 bases from J, the gap between germline ends came to 8 bases. Germline-derived CDR1 and CDR2 are GTSNPN and SVGIG (reference sequence). The CDR3 loop is CAWSISGEKLFF. The CDR3 DNA reads TGTGCCTGGAGTATAAGCGGTGAAAAACTGTTTTTT.

This clone was counted between two and nine times. This chain joins TRBV11-2 and TRBJ2-5; 10 nucleotides line up with TRBD2. The CDR3 extends over 16 amino acids. The germline V gene encodes CDR1 SGHAT and CDR2 FQNNGV. V trimming: 7 bases; J trimming: 2 bases; junction bases outside the gene matches: 10. The CDR3 sequence: CASTLDPLAGQETQYF. CDR3 sequence (DNA): TGTGCCAGCACGCTAGACCCACTAGCGGGGCAAGAGACCCAGTACTTC.

In the case of this clone: One junction end disagrees with the germline gene, perhaps due to a read error. This sample includes further DNA sequences coding for the same CDR3. The chain joins TRBV7-2 to TRBJ2-7; 14 bases match TRBD2. Germline-derived CDR1 and CDR2 are SGHTA and FQGNSA. CDR3 length equals 15 residues. For the CDR3, the DNA is TGTGCTAGCAGCTCCGGACTAGCGGGAGGTGGCGAGCAGTACTTC. It specifies CASSSGLAGGGEQYF.

In its sample, this clone was seen once. The J gene is TRBJ2-7, the V gene TRBV14; possible D gene TRBD2, 6 bases. The CDR3 is 15 residues long. CDR1 and CDR2 from the germline V gene are SGHDN and FVKESK. Trimming left V 0 bases short and J 2 bases short, with 11 bases between. The CDR3 loop reads CASSQEGWGAYEQYF. CDR3 bases: TGTGCCAGCAGCCAAGAGGGCTGGGGGGCCTACGAGCAGTACTTC.

This sequence joins TRBV4-3 and TRBJ2-5, with 11 bases matching TRBD2. The germline CDR1 and CDR2 sequences are LGHNA and YSLEER. V lost 0 bases to trimming and J lost 4 bases; unmatched junction nucleotides: 13. There are 19 residues in the CDR3. In nucleotides, the CDR3 is TGCGCCAGCAGCCAAGAATGGCTAGCGGGGGGACGAGGGGGAGAGACCCAGTACTTC. Translated: CASSQEWLAGGRGGETQYF.

This chain connects TRBV7-9 to TRBJ2-7; weak D call: TRBD1 (5 bases). Germline values: CDR1 SEHNR, CDR2 FQNEAQ (reference sequence). The CDR3 sequence is 14 residues long. Trimming removed 0 bases at V and 2 bases at J, with 8 bases between. CDR3 region: CASSLAGAPYEQYF. The DNA for the CDR3 is TGTGCCAGCAGCTTAGCTGGGGCCCCCTACGAGCAGTACTTC.

This chain joins TRBV2 and TRBJ1-2; D might be TRBD1 (6 bases). Trimming pared 7 bases from V and 7 bases from J, leaving 10 bases between. CDR3 size: 11 residues. Germline values: CDR1 SNHLY, CDR2 FYNNEI. CDR3 DNA sequence: TGTGCCAGCAAGGGGGAGGGTGGCTACACCTTC. Its translation is CASKGEGGYTF.

The chain uses TRBV6-1 and TRBJ2-1, with D possibly being TRBD1 (6 bases). The CDR3 contains 15 residues. V lost 6 bases, J lost 4 bases, and 16 bases lay in between. Per the germline V gene, CDR1 is MNHNS and CDR2 is SASEGT. In nucleotides, the CDR3 is TGTGCCAGCAGGGATAGGGGGTTTGAGTACAATGAGCAGTTCTTC. Protein sequence: CASRDRGFEYNEQFF.